Listed below are T cell receptor beta chains from one sample, sequenced in a study of patients and donors after allogeneic stem cell transplantation. TCRdb re-called the RT-PCR reads through MiXCR, storing one row per CDR3 protein. The top ten clones hold around half of a sample with under 170,000 distinct CDR3 sequences, about 36% of them seen once. The sequenced material came from blood, either unsorted or a sorted T cell fraction (not recorded which). These receptors were collected from a human donor who was either an allogeneic HSCT recipient or a stem cell or donor lymphocyte infusion donor (not recorded which). It is not recorded whose cells these are; they may come from a transplant donor. Both conserved end residues are part of each CDR3. The D gene is left open where the match is weak. A row's size may be missing; if present it is once, few, many or a size class.

v_gene	d_gene	abundance	j_gene	CDR3aa	CDR3nt
TRBV3-1	TRBD1	.	TRBJ2-7	CASSSRDRGSYEQYF	TGTGCCAGCAGCTCCCGGGACAGGGGATCATACGAGCAGTACTTC
TRBV20-1	.	.	TRBJ1-2	CSASGTSYGYTF	TGCAGTGCCTCTGGGACTAGCTATGGCTACACCTTC
TRBV12-3/TRBV12-4	.	.	TRBJ1-2	CASSGGRHYGYTF	TGTGCCAGCAGTGGGGGGCGACACTATGGCTACACCTTC
TRBV28	TRBD2	.	TRBJ2-1	CASSSPLSGGANEQFF	TGTGCCAGCAGTTCGCCTCTCAGCGGGGGGGCCAATGAGCAGTTCTTC
TRBV20-1	TRBD1	.	TRBJ1-6	CSASGTERPNSPLHF	TGCAGTGCTAGTGGGACAGAGAGACCTAATTCACCCCTCCACTTT
TRBV5-5	.	.	TRBJ1-2	CASSPGQRLNYGYTF	TGTGCCAGCAGCCCAGGACAGCGACTTAACTATGGCTACACCTTC
TRBV10-3	TRBD1	few	TRBJ1-2	CATPRDAGQGLPGYGYTF	TGTGCCACCCCACGGGACGCGGGACAGGGTCTTCCGGGCTATGGCTACACCTTC
TRBV12-3/TRBV12-4	.	few	TRBJ1-1	CASSLEVQVGTEAFF	TGTGCCAGCAGTTTAGAGGTCCAAGTTGGCACTGAAGCTTTCTTT
TRBV5-1	.	.	TRBJ2-7	CASSGPVSYEQYF	TGCGCCAGCAGCGGACCCGTTTCCTACGAGCAGTACTTC
TRBV27	.	.	TRBJ2-7	CASSRVPGTYEQYF	TGTGCCAGCAGCCGGGTCCCAGGAACCTACGAGCAGTACTTC
TRBV27	.	.	TRBJ1-2	CASRADTYGYTF	TGTGCCAGCAGAGCAGACACCTATGGCTACACCTTC
TRBV11-2	.	.	TRBJ2-3	CASSIRLEGGLPDTQYF	TGTGCCAGCAGCATCAGACTGGAGGGGGGTTTGCCAGATACGCAGTATTTT
TRBV3-1	.	few	TRBJ1-5	CASSQRGNQPQHF	TGTGCCAGCAGCCAAAGGGGCAATCAGCCCCAGCATTTT
TRBV20-1	.	few	TRBJ1-2	CSANPEGSDGYTF	TGCAGTGCTAACCCAGAGGGTTCAGACGGCTACACCTTC
TRBV28	TRBD1	.	TRBJ1-1	CATLGQLNTEAFF	TGTGCCACCCTGGGACAGTTGAACACTGAAGCTTTCTTT
TRBV15	TRBD1	few	TRBJ1-5	CATSRPARGLQPQHF	TGTGCCACCAGCAGACCTGCCAGGGGGCTTCAGCCCCAGCATTTT
TRBV29-1	.	few	TRBJ2-4	CSVWTSEDIQYF	TGCAGCGTTTGGACTTCCGAGGACATTCAGTACTTC
TRBV5-6	TRBD1	.	TRBJ2-1	CASSWDRGAYNEQFF	TGTGCCAGCAGCTGGGACAGGGGGGCCTACAATGAGCAGTTCTTC
TRBV3-1	.	.	TRBJ1-3	CASSQPGVRVGNTIYF	TGTGCCAGCAGCCAACCGGGGGTCCGGGTCGGAAACACCATATATTTT
TRBV12-3/TRBV12-4	TRBD2	.	TRBJ2-1	CASSLIGGGRDEQFF	TGTGCCAGCAGTTTAATAGGCGGGGGGCGAGATGAGCAGTTCTTC
TRBV18	.	.	TRBJ1-5	CASSPLAADSNQPQHF	TGTGCCAGCTCACCTTTGGCGGCTGATAGCAATCAGCCCCAGCATTTT
TRBV18	.	few	TRBJ1-4	CASSHVATNEKLFF	TGTGCCAGCTCACATGTCGCAACTAATGAAAAACTGTTTTTT
TRBV20-1	.	.	TRBJ1-1	CSSRATGKHFGDEAFF	TGCAGTTCCAGGGCTACAGGAAAACACTTCGGGGATGAAGCTTTCTTT
TRBV6-1	.	.	TRBJ2-1	CASSLYRGHNEQFF	TGTGCCAGCAGCCTGTACCGTGGGCACAATGAGCAGTTCTTC
TRBV27	TRBD1	.	TRBJ1-2	CASSFLVPGQGLPYGYTF	TGTGCCAGCAGTTTCCTTGTCCCGGGACAGGGACTTCCCTATGGCTACACCTTC
TRBV10-3	.	.	TRBJ2-3	CAISLGLTDTQYF	TGTGCCATCAGTCTAGGCCTCACAGATACGCAGTATTTT